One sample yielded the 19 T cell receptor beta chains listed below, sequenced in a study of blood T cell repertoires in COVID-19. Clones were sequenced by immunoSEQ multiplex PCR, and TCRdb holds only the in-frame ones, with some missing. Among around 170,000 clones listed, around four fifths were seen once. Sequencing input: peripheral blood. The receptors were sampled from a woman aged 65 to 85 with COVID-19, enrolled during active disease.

The CDR3 DNA reads as TGCGCCAGCAGCTTCGGGGGAAACACCATATATTTT. Encoded protein: CASSFGGNTIYF. The V call is TRBV5-1, the J call TRBJ1-3; D is unresolved. V was pared by 2 bases and J by 4 bases, with 4 bases between. CDR1 and CDR2 (germline): SGHRS, YFSETQ. This CDR3 spans 12 amino acids.

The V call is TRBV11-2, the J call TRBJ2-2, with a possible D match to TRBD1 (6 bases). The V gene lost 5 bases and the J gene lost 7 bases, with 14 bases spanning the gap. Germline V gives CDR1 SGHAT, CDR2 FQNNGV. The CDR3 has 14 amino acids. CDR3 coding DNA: TGTGCCAGCAGCCCCCCAGGGGCGGGCGGGGAGCTGTTTTTT. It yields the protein CASSPPGAGGELFF. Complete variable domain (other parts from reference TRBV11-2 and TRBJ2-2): EAGVAQSPRYKIIEKRQSVAFWCNPISGHATLYWYQQILGQGPKLLIQFQNNGVVDDSQLPKDRFSAERLKGVDSTLKIQPAKLEDSAVYLCASSPPGAGGELFFGEGSRLTVL.

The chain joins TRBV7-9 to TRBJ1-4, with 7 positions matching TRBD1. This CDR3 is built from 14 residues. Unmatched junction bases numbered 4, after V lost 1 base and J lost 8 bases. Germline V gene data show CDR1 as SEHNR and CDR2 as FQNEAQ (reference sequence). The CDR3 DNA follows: TGTGCCAGCAGCTTAGGCAGGGGGACCGAAAAACTGTTTTTT. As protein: CASSLGRGTEKLFF. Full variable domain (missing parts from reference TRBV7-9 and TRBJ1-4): DTGVSQNPRHKITKRGQNVTFRCDPISEHNRLYWYRQTLGQGPEFLTYFQNEAQLEKSRLLSDRFSAERPKGSFSTLEIQRTEQGDSAMYLCASSLGRGTEKLFFGSGTQLSVL.

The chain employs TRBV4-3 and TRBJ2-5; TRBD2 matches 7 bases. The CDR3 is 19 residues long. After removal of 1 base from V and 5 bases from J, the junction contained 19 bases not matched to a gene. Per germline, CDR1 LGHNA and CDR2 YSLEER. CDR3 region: CASSQGTGTASGASETQYF. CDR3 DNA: TGCGCCAGCAGCCAAGGCACCGGGACGGCTAGCGGAGCCTCGGAGACCCAGTACTTC.

CDR3 DNA sequence: TGTGCCAGCAGCTTAGATGGGACAAACCGCTTTGCCAACGTCCTGACTTTC. It translates to CASSLDGTNRFANVLTF. V gene TRBV7-2 combines with J gene TRBJ2-6, with TRBD1 as a possible D gene (6 bases). Trimming shortened V by 1 base and J by 7 bases, and 17 bases separated the two germline ends. CDR3 length equals 17 residues. Germline loops: CDR1 SGHTA, CDR2 FQGNSA.

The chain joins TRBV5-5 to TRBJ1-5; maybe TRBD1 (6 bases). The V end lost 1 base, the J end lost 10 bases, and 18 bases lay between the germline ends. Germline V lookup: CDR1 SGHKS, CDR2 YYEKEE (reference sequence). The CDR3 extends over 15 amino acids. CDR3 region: CASSLKTGVTGPQHF. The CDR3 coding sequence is TGTGCCAGCAGCTTGAAGACAGGCGTGACGGGACCCCAGCATTTT.

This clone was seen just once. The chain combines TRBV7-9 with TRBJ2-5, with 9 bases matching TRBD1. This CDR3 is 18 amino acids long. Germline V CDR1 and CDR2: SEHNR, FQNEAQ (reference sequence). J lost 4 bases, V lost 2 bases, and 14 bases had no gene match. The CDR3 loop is CASSLYWTGEVIGETQYF. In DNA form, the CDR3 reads TGTGCCAGCAGCTTATACTGGACAGGGGAGGTCATAGGAGAGACCCAGTACTTC.

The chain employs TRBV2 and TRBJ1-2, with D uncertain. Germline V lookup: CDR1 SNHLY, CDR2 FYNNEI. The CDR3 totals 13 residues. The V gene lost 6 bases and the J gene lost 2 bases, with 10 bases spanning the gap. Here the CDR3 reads CASRRAENYGYTF. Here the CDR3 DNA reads TGTGCCAGCAGGAGGGCAGAAAACTATGGCTACACCTTC. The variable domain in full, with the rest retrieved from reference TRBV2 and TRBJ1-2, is EPEVTQTPSHQVTQMGQEVILRCVPISNHLYFYWYRQILGQKVEFLVSFYNNEISEKSEIFDDQFSVERPDGSNFTLKIRSTKLEDSAMYFCASRRAENYGYTFGSGTRLTVV.

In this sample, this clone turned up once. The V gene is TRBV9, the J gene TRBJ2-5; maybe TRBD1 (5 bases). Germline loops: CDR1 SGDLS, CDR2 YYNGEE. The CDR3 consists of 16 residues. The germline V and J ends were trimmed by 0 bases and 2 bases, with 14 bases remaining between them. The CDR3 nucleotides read TGTGCCAGCAGCGTAGGGGCAGGGAAGGGTCAAGAGACCCAGTACTTC. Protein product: CASSVGAGKGQETQYF.

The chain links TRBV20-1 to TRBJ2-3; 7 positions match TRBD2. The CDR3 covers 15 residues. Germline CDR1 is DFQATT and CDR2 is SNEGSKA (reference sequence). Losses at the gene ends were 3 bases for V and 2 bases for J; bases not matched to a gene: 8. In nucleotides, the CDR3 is TGCAGTGCTAGTCCTCCTAGCGGTTTCACAGATACGCAGTATTTT. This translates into CSASPPSGFTDTQYF.

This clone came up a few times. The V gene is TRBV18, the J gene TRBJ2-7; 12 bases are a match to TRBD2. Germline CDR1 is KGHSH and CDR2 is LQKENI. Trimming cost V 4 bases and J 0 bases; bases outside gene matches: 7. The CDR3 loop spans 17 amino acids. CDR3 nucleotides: TGTGCCAGCTCACTAACTAGCGGGAGGTTAAGCTCCTACGAGCAGTACTTC. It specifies CASSLTSGRLSSYEQYF.

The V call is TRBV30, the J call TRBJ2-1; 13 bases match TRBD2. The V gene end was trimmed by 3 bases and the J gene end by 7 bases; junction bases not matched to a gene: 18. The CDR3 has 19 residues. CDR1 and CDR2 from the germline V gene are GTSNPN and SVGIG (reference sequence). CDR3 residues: CAWRPGIILGTSGDNEQFF. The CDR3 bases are TGTGCCTGGAGACCAGGTATTATCCTTGGGACTAGCGGGGATAATGAGCAGTTCTTC.

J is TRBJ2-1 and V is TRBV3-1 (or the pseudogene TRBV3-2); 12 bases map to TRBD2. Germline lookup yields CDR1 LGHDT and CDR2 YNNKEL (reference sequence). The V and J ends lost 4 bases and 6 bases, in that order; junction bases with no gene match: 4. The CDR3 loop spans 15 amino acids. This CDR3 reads CASSLMTSGSNEQFF. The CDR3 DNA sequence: TGTGCCAGCAGCCTTATGACTAGCGGGAGCAATGAGCAGTTCTTC.

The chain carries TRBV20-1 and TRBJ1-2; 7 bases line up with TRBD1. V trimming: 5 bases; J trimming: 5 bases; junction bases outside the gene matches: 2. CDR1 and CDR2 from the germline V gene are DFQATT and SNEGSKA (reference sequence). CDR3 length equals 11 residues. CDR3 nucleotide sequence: TGCAGTGCTCGACAGGGATATGGCTACACCTTC. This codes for CSARQGYGYTF.

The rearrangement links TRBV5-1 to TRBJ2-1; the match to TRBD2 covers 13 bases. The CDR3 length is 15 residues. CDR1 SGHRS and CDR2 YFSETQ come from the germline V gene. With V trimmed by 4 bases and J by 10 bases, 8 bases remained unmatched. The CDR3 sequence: CASSAGTSGTGEQFF. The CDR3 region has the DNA TGCGCCAGCAGCGCCGGGACTAGCGGGACCGGGGAGCAGTTCTTC.

CDR3 nucleotide sequence: TGTGCCACCAGTCGAACAGGGGTCGGCACCGGGGAGCTGTTTTTT. Protein: CATSRTGVGTGELFF. The V gene is TRBV24-1, the J gene TRBJ2-2, with 7 bases that match TRBD1. The CDR3 sequence is 15 residues long. CDR1 and CDR2 (germline): KGHDR, SFDVKD. After removal of 6 bases from V and 4 bases from J, the junction contained 7 bases not matched to a gene.

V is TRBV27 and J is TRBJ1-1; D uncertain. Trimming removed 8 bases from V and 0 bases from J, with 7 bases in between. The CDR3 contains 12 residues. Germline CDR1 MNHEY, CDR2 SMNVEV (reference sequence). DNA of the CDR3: TGTGCCAGCGGGCATTTGAACACTGAAGCTTTCTTT. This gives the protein CASGHLNTEAFF.

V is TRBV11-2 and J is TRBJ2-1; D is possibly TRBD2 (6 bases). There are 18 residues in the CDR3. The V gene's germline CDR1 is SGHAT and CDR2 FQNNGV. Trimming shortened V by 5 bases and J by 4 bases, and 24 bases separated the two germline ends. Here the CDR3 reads CASSVTVGGGTSYNEQFF. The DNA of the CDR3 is TGTGCCAGCAGCGTTACGGTGGGTGGCGGGACGTCTTACAATGAGCAGTTCTTC.

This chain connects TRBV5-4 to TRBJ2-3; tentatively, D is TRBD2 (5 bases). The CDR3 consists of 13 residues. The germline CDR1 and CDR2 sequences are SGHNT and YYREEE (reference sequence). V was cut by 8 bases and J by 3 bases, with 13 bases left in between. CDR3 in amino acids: CASSRGGTDTQYF. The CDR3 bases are TGTGCCAGTTCTCGCGGAGGAACAGATACGCAGTATTTT.